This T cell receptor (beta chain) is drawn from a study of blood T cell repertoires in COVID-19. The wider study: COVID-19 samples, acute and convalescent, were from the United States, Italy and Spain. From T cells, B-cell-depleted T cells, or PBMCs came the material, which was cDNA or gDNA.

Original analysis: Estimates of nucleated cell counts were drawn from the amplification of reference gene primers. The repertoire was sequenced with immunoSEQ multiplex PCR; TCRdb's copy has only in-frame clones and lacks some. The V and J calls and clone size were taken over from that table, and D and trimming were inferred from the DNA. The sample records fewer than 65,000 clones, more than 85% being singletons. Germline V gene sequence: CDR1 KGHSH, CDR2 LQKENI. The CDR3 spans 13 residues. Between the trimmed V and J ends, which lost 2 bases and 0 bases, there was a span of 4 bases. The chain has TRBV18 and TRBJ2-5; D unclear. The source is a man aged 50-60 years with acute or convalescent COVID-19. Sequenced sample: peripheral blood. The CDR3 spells CASSPTYQETQYF. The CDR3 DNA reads TGTGCCAGCTCACCAACTTACCAAGAGACCCAGTACTTC. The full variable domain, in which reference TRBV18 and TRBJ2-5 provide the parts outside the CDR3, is NAGVMQNPRHLVRRRGQEARLRCSPMKGHSHVYWYRQLPEEGLKFMVYLQKENIIDESGMPKERFSAEFPKEGPSILRIQQVVRGDSAAYFCASSPTYQETQYFGPGTRLLVL.